This T cell receptor beta chain was captured by sequencing in a study of blood T cell repertoires in COVID-19. The overall study: The cDNA or gDNA used as material had been derived from T cells, B-cell-depleted T cells, or PBMCs.

Original processing notes: Cell counts per sample came from amplifying reference gene primers. This table comes from immunoSEQ multiplex PCR, and its TCRdb copy is limited to in-frame clones, with some not included. That table is the source of V, J and clone size, and D and trimming were worked out from the DNA. The data hold 100,000 or so clones, with approximately 89% observed a single time. The germline V gene has CDR1 KGHDR and CDR2 SFDVKD. The germline V and J ends were trimmed by 7 bases and 1 base, with 9 bases remaining between them. The CDR3 is 13 residues long. Sequenced: peripheral blood. V usage is TRBV24-1 and J usage is TRBJ1-1; possible D gene TRBD1, 5 bases. This sequence originates from a man aged 55 to 70 with acute or convalescent COVID-19. This CDR3 reads CATSRDSNTEAFF. The CDR3 DNA sequence: TGTGCCACCAGCCGGGACTCGAACACTGAAGCTTTCTTT.